A single sample is the source of the 21 T cell receptor beta chains below, sequenced in a study of persistence of HIV-infected CD4 T cells. The antigens for these receptors are not known. Overlapping HIV-1 Gag 15-mer peptides at approximately 0.91 ug per peptide per mL were used. Sorted nonresponding memory CD4+ T cells were CD40L-negative, CD69-negative, CD45RO-high. The immunoSEQ assay was version 4, run in survey mode. This table comes from immunoSEQ multiplex PCR, and its TCRdb copy is limited to in-frame clones, with some not included. The sample carries about 40,000 clones, 70% to 80% recorded once. The specimen was CD4+ T cells sorted from PBMCs after roughly 20-hour stimulation, collected from a patient who received antiretroviral therapy. The receptors originated from an adult man with HIV who was CMV-seropositive.

The gene calls are TRBV5-1 and TRBJ1-2, with TRBD1 as a possible D gene (5 bases). V was shortened by 0 bases and J by 8 bases, with 11 bases between the two germline ends. The CDR3 contains 13 residues. Germline V lookup: CDR1 SGHRS, CDR2 YFSETQ. The CDR3 is CASSLEGAGGYTF. CDR3 bases: TGCGCCAGCAGCTTGGAAGGGGCAGGAGGCTACACCTTC.

This clone was seen a handful of times. The CDR3 is CASSPGAGRRPYEQYF. CDR3 nucleotides: TGCGCCAGCAGCCCTGGGGCCGGCCGCCGCCCCTACGAGCAGTACTTC. The chain is built from TRBV4-1 and TRBJ2-7; a weak D match, TRBD1 (5 bases). The CDR3 runs 16 residues. In germline, CDR1 is MGHRA, CDR2 YSYEKL. Deletions cut 4 bases from V and 2 bases from J, with 18 bases between.

The chain has TRBV5-4 and TRBJ2-3, with TRBD2 matching over 10 bases. Per germline, CDR1 SGHNT and CDR2 YYREEE (reference sequence). The CDR3 spans 16 residues. The V gene end was trimmed by 1 base and the J gene end by 4 bases; junction bases not matched to a gene: 6. In DNA form, the CDR3 reads TGTGCCAGCAGCTTGAGACTAGCGGGTGTGTCAGATACGCAGTATTTT. It codes for CASSLRLAGVSDTQYF.

The chain combines TRBV7-2 with TRBJ2-1; possibly TRBD1 for D (6 bases). The CDR3 spans 13 residues. Germline V gives CDR1 SGHTA, CDR2 FQGNSA. V lost 5 bases to trimming and J lost 2 bases, with 7 bases between them. The CDR3 DNA follows: TGTGCCAGCAGCGGGGGCCCCTACAATGAGCAGTTCTTC. Residues: CASSGGPYNEQFF.

The chain carries TRBV7-8 and TRBJ2-7; D is uncertain. This CDR3 is 14 amino acids long. Germline-derived CDR1 and CDR2 are SGHVS and FQNEAQ. V was clipped by 0 bases and J by 2 bases, with 8 bases between them. The CDR3 bases are TGTGCCAGCAGCTTAGCAAGCCTTACCTACGAGCAGTACTTC. Protein product: CASSLASLTYEQYF. Full variable domain (remainder filled in from reference TRBV7-8 and TRBJ2-7): GAGVSQSPRYKVAKRGQDVALRCDPISGHVSLFWYQQALGQGPEFLTYFQNEAQLDKSGLPSDRFFAERPEGSVSTLKIQRTQQEDSAVYLCASSLASLTYEQYFGPGTRLTVT.

This chain uses TRBV7-2 with TRBJ1-6; D remains ambiguous. The V end lost 0 bases, the J end lost 5 bases, and 11 bases lay between the germline ends. The CDR3 totals 16 residues. Looked up from germline, CDR1 is SGHTA and CDR2 is FQGNSA. Here the CDR3 DNA reads TGTGCCAGCAGCTTAGCGCGTAGGTCCCATAATTCACCCCTCCACTTT. It encodes CASSLARRSHNSPLHF.

This chain links TRBV18 with TRBJ2-7, with D perhaps TRBD2 (6 bases). This CDR3 comprises 17 residues. Germline loops: CDR1 KGHSH, CDR2 LQKENI. V was cut by 3 bases and J by 0 bases, with 18 bases left in between. The CDR3: CASSPPGFGGSSYEQYF. In DNA form, the CDR3 reads TGTGCCAGCTCACCCCCCGGTTTTGGAGGGAGCTCCTACGAGCAGTACTTC.

The chain has TRBV4-2 and TRBJ1-2; the D is unclear. V was cut by 0 bases and J by 1 base, with 6 bases left in between. The length of the CDR3 is 14 residues. Germline loops: CDR1 LGHNA, CDR2 YNFKEQ. This chain's CDR3 is CASSQDLHNYGYTF. Here the CDR3 DNA reads TGTGCCAGCAGCCAAGATTTGCATAACTATGGCTACACCTTC.

This clone was observed a handful of times. The chain combines TRBV19 with TRBJ1-2, with TRBD1 matching over 8 bases. Trimming removed 4 bases from V and 2 bases from J; junction bases left unmatched: 3. Germline CDR1 reads LNHDA; CDR2 reads SQIVND (reference sequence). The CDR3 extends over 14 amino acids. As DNA, the CDR3 is TGTGCCAGTAGTACACAGGGGGTCAACTATGGCTACACCTTC. Its protein product is CASSTQGVNYGYTF.

Written as DNA, the CDR3 is TGTGCCAGCTCACCTCAGGAGGGGGTCACCGGGGAGCTGTTTTTT. This gives the protein CASSPQEGVTGELFF. The chain employs TRBV18 and TRBJ2-2; possibly TRBD1 or TRBD2 for D (6 bases each). The V gene lost 3 bases and the J gene lost 4 bases, with 12 bases spanning the gap. Per the germline V gene, CDR1 is KGHSH and CDR2 is LQKENI. CDR3 size: 15 residues.

J is TRBJ1-1 and V is TRBV12-5; D ambiguous. Trimming removed 4 bases at V and 0 bases at J, with 18 bases between. Germline CDR1 LGHNT, CDR2 FRNRAP. The CDR3 totals 17 residues. CDR3 nucleotide sequence: TGTGCTAGTGGTTCGACGAGTGCCAGCTCCCTGAACACTGAAGCTTTCTTT. Translation gives CASGSTSASSLNTEAFF.

This chain joins TRBV6-6 and TRBJ1-1, with TRBD1 identical over 7 bases. The CDR3 loop spans 15 amino acids. Germline V gene data show CDR1 as MNHNY and CDR2 as SVGAGI (reference sequence). The V gene end was trimmed by 2 bases and the J gene end by 2 bases; junction bases not matched to a gene: 5. The chain's CDR3 is CASSYRGTVNTEAFF. The CDR3 DNA reads TGTGCCAGCAGTTACCGTGGGACAGTTAACACTGAAGCTTTCTTT.

This clone was seen only a few times. The rearrangement uses TRBV11-2 and TRBJ1-4; D uncertain. The CDR3 consists of 15 residues. Germline CDR1 reads SGHAT; CDR2 reads FQNNGV. V lost 0 bases and J 1 base, leaving 6 bases between the germline ends. CDR3 residues: CASSLDRGTNEKLFF. In nucleotides, the CDR3 is TGTGCCAGCAGCTTAGATCGGGGAACTAATGAAAAACTGTTTTTT.

This chain links TRBV7-9 with TRBJ1-2; weak D call: TRBD1 (6 bases). CDR1 is SEHNR, CDR2 FQNEAQ, per germline (reference sequence). This CDR3 is 14 amino acids long. V gave up 4 bases and J gave up 3 bases, with 12 bases separating them. The CDR3 protein is CASSSGQNHYGYTF. The CDR3 DNA follows: TGTGCCAGCAGCTCAGGACAGAACCACTATGGCTACACCTTC. The entire variable domain, with the rest obtained from reference TRBV7-9 and TRBJ1-2, is as follows: DTGVSQNPRHKITKRGQNVTFRCDPISEHNRLYWYRQTLGQGPEFLTYFQNEAQLEKSRLLSDRFSAERPKGSFSTLEIQRTEQGDSAMYLCASSSGQNHYGYTFGSGTRLTVV.

This clone occurred a few times. V and J are TRBV24-1 and TRBJ2-3, with a tentative D call TRBD1 (6 bases). The CDR3 loop spans 14 amino acids. Trimming pared 5 bases from V and 1 base from J, leaving 9 bases between. Germline-derived CDR1 and CDR2 are KGHDR and SFDVKD. The CDR3 reads CATSAAGGTDTQYF. The DNA of the CDR3 is TGTGCCACCAGTGCGGCAGGGGGCACAGATACGCAGTATTTT.

The J gene is TRBJ2-7, the V gene TRBV5-1; D is possibly TRBD1 (6 bases). Germline V gene lookup returns CDR1 SGHRS and CDR2 YFSETQ. The germline V and J ends were trimmed by 4 bases and 4 bases, with 21 bases remaining between them. The CDR3 is 16 amino acids. CDR3 amino acids: CASSLPPRQGLYEQYF. As DNA, the CDR3 is TGCGCCAGCAGCCTACCCCCCCGGCAGGGGCTATACGAGCAGTACTTC. Filled out from reference TRBV5-1 and TRBJ2-7, the complete variable domain reads KAGVTQTPRYLIKTRGQQVTLSCSPISGHRSVSWYQQTPGQGLQFLFEYFSETQRNKGNFPGRFSGRQFSNSRSEMNVSTLELGDSALYLCASSLPPRQGLYEQYFGPGTRLTVT.

The rearrangement uses TRBV4-1 and TRBJ1-2; D is undetermined. Trimming shortened V by 3 bases and J by 2 bases, and 10 bases separated the two germline ends. Germline V gives CDR1 MGHRA, CDR2 YSYEKL. The CDR3 length is 14 residues. Here the CDR3 DNA reads TGCGCCAGCAGCCAGGGCCAGTCGAACTATGGCTACACCTTC. Translated, it gives CASSQGQSNYGYTF.

The genes are TRBV6-6 and TRBJ2-2; TRBD2 aligns across 10 bases. This CDR3 is 15 amino acids long. CDR1 is MNHNY, CDR2 SVGAGI, per germline (reference sequence). V lost 2 bases to trimming and J lost 6 bases; unmatched junction nucleotides: 3. The CDR3 DNA sequence: TGTGCCAGCAGTTACCCTAGCGGGAGATCCGGGGAGCTGTTTTTT. It encodes CASSYPSGRSGELFF.

V is TRBV3-1 (or the pseudogene TRBV3-2) and J is TRBJ2-3; the match to TRBD2 covers 9 bases. V was clipped by 1 base and J by 0 bases; unmatched bases: 5. The germline gives CDR1 LGHDT, CDR2 YNNKEL (reference sequence). The CDR3 consists of 17 residues. For the CDR3, the DNA is TGTGCCAGCAGCCAAGGCTTGGCGGGAGGGAGCACAGATACGCAGTATTTT. It encodes CASSQGLAGGSTDTQYF.

This chain connects TRBV9 to TRBJ2-3; 8 bases are a match to TRBD1. Germline V gives CDR1 SGDLS, CDR2 YYNGEE. V shed 4 bases and J 0 bases; nucleotides not matched to a gene: 7. The CDR3 runs 16 residues. CDR3 in DNA: TGTGCCAGCAGCCCTCTACAGGGGGTAAGCACAGATACGCAGTATTTT. Its translation: CASSPLQGVSTDTQYF.

The chain carries TRBV4-3 and TRBJ1-5; D is uncertain. The CDR3 is 15 amino acids. The germline gives CDR1 LGHNA, CDR2 YSLEER. Trimming cost V 0 bases and J 6 bases, with 12 bases left between them. The CDR3 region has the DNA TGCGCCAGCAGCCAAGATGGTAGGGAGGGTCAGCCCCAGCATTTT. Protein: CASSQDGREGQPQHF.